This T cell receptor (beta chain) was captured in a study of T cell changes during pregnancy in multiple sclerosis. Using immunoSEQ multiplex PCR, the repertoire was profiled, and TCRdb retains in-frame clones only, with some absent. The data contain about 31,000 clones, roughly nine tenths of them seen just once; the ten biggest clones take up 4.3%. This CDR3 is 14 amino acids long. Germline V gives CDR1 SGDLS, CDR2 YYNGEE. Trimming cost V 4 bases and J 4 bases; bases outside gene matches: 8. The chain uses TRBV9 and TRBJ2-7; 7 nucleotides line up with TRBD1. Material: CD8+ T cells from peripheral blood mononuclear cells, obtained in the second trimester of pregnancy. This receptor was identified in a female donor with multiple sclerosis, enrolled in a pregnancy study. CDR3 nucleotides: TGTGCCAGCAGCCCGGGACAGAATCAATACGAGCAGTACTTC. The encoded protein is CASSPGQNQYEQYF.